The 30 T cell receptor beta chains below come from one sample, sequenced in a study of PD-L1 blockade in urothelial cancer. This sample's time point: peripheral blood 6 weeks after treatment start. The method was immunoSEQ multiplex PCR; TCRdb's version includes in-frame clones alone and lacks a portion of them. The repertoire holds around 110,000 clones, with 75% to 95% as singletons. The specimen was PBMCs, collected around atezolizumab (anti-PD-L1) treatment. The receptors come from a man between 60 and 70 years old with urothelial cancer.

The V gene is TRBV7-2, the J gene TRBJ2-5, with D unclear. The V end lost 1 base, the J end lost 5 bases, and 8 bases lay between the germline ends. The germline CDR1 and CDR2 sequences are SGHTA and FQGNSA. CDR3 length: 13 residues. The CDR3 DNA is TGTGCCAGCAGCTTAGGCAGTCGCGAGACCCAGTACTTC. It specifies CASSLGSRETQYF.

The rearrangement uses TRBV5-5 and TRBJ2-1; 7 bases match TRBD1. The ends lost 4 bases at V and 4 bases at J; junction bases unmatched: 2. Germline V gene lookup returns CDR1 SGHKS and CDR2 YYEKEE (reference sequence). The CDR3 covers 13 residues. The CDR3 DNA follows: TGTGCCAGCAGCAGGGACAGTTACAATGAGCAGTTCTTC. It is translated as CASSRDSYNEQFF.

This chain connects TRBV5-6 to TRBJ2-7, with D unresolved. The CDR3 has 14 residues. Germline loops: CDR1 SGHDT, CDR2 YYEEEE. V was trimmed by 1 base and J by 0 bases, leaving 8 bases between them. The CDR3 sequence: CASSLYRSSYEQYF. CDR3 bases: TGTGCCAGCAGCTTGTATAGAAGCTCCTACGAGCAGTACTTC.

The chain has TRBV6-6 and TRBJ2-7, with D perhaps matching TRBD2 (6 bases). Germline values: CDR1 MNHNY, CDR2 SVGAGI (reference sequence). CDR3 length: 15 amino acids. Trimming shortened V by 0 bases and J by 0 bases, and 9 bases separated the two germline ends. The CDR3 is CASSYSETSSYEQYF. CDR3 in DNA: TGTGCCAGCAGTTACTCTGAGACTAGCTCCTACGAGCAGTACTTC.

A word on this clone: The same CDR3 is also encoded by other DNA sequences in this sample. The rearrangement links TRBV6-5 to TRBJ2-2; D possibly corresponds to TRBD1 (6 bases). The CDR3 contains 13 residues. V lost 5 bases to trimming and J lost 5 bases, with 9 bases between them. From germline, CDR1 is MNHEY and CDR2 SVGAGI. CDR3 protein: CASSKRGTGELFF. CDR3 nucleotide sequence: TGTGCCAGCAGTAAGAGGGGGACCGGGGAGCTGTTTTTT.

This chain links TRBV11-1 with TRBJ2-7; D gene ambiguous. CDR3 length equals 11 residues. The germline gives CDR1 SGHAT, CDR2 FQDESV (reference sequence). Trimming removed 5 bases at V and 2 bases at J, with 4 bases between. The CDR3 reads CASSPAYEQYF. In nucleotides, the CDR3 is TGTGCCAGCAGCCCCGCCTACGAGCAGTACTTC.

The CDR3 reads CASSVGGEGNYEQYF. CDR3 DNA sequence: TGTGCCAGCAGCGTGGGGGGGGAGGGGAACTACGAGCAGTACTTC. The rearrangement links TRBV9 to TRBJ2-7; 7 positions match TRBD2. J was trimmed by 3 bases and V by 2 bases; bases with no gene match: 8. There are 15 residues in the CDR3. Germline values: CDR1 SGDLS, CDR2 YYNGEE.

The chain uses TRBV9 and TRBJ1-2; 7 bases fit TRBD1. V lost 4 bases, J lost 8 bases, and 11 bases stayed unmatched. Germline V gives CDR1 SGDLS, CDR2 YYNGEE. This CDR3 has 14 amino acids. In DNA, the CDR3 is TGTGCCAGCAGCCCACAGGGGATTTGGCCGGGCTACACCTTC. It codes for CASSPQGIWPGYTF.

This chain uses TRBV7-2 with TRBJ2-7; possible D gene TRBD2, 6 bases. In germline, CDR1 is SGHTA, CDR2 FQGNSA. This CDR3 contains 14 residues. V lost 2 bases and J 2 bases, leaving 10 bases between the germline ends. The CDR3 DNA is TGTGCCAGCAGCTTAAGGCGCGGGACCTACGAGCAGTACTTC. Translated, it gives CASSLRRGTYEQYF.

The CDR3: CASSLAGTEAFF. As DNA, the CDR3 is TGTGCCAGTAGTTTAGCGGGCACTGAAGCTTTCTTT. The rearrangement uses TRBV19 and TRBJ1-1; D uncertain. This CDR3 comprises 12 residues. The V end was cut by 5 bases, the J end by 4 bases, with 8 bases between. Germline V CDR1 and CDR2: LNHDA, SQIVND (reference sequence).

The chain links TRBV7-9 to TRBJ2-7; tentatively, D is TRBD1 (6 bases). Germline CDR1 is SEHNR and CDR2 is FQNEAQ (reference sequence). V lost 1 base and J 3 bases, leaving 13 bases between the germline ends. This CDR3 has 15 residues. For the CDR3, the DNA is TGTGCCAGCAGCTTAGACTCCGGCAGGGGCTACGAGCAGTACTTC. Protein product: CASSLDSGRGYEQYF.

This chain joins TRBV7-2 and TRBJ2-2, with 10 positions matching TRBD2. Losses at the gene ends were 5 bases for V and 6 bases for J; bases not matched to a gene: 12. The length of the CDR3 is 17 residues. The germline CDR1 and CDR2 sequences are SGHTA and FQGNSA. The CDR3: CASSEKGASGSPGELFF. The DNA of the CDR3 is TGTGCCAGCAGCGAGAAGGGAGCTAGCGGGAGTCCCGGGGAGCTGTTTTTT.

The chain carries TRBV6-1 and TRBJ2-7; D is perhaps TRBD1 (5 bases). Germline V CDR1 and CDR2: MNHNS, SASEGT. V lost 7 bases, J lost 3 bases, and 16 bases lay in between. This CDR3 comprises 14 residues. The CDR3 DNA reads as TGTGCCAGCATCGCCAATTTGGGGCGCTACGAGCAGTACTTC. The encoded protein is CASIANLGRYEQYF.

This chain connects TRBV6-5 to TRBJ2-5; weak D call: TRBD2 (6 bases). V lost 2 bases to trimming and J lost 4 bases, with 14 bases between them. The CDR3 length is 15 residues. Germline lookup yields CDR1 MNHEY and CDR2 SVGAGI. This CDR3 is CASSYPNGGAETQYF. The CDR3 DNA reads TGTGCCAGCAGTTACCCCAACGGCGGGGCAGAGACCCAGTACTTC.

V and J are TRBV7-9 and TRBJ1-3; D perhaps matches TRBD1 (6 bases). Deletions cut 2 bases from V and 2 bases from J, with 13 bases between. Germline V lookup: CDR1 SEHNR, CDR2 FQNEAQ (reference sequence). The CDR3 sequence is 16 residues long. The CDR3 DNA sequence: TGTGCCAGCAGCTTATTGGGTCAGGGGACTGGAAACACCATATATTTT. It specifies CASSLLGQGTGNTIYF.

CDR3 region: CASSATTSGGETQYF. The CDR3 coding sequence is TGCGCCAGCAGTGCCACTACTAGCGGTGGGGAGACCCAGTACTTC. The V and J genes are TRBV10-1 and TRBJ2-5, with 8 bases identical to TRBD2. The CDR3 contains 15 residues. The J segment lost 5 bases and the V segment lost 4 bases, leaving 9 bases of the junction unmatched. CDR1 and CDR2 from the germline V gene are WNHNN and SYGVQD (reference sequence).

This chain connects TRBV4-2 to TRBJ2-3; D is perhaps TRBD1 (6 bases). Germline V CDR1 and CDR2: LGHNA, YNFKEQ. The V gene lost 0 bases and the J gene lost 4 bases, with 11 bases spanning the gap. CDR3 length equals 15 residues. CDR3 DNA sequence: TGTGCCAGCAGCCAAGACAGGGGAGTGGCAGATACGCAGTATTTT. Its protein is CASSQDRGVADTQYF.

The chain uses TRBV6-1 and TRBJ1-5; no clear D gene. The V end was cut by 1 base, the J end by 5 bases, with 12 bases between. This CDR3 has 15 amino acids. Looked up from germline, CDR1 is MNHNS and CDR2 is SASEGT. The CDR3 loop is CASSEGEADYQPQHF. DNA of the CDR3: TGTGCCAGCAGTGAAGGGGAGGCAGATTATCAGCCCCAGCATTTT.

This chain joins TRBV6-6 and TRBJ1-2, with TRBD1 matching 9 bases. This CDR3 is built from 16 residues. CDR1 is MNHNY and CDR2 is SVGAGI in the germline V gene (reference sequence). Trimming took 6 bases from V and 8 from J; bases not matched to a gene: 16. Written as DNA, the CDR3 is TGTGCCAGCAGGAACCTCAGGCGACAGGGGGTGGGGGGCTACACCTTC. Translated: CASRNLRRQGVGGYTF.

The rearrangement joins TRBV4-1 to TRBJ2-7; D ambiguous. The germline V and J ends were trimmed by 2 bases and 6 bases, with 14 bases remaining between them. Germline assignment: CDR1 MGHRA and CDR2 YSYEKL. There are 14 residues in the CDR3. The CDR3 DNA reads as TGCGCCAGCAGCCAAAACTCAGGCCCCGGCGAGCAGTACTTC. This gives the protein CASSQNSGPGEQYF.

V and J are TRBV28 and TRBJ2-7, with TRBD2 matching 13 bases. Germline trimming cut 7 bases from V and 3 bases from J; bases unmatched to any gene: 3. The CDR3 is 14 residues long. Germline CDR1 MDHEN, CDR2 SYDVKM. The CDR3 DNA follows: TGTGCCAGCACGAGGACTAGCGGGAGCTACGAGCAGTACTTC. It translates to CASTRTSGSYEQYF. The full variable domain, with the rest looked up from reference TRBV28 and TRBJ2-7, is DVKVTQSSRYLVKRTGEKVFLECVQDMDHENMFWYRQDPGLGLRLIYFSYDVKMKEKGDIPEGYSVSREKKERFSLILESASTNQTSMYLCASTRTSGSYEQYFGPGTRLTVT.

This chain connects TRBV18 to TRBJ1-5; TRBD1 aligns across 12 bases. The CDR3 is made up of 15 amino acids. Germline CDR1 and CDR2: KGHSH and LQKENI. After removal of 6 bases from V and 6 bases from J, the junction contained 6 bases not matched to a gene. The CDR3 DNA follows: TGTGCCAGCTCCCCCGGGACAGGGGGCGGTCAGCCCCAGCATTTT. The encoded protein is CASSPGTGGGQPQHF.

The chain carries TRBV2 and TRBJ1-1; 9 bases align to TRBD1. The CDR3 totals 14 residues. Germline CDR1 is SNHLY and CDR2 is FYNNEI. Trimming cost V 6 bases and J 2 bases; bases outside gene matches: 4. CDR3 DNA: TGTGCCAGCAGCCGGACAGGGGTAAACACTGAAGCTTTCTTT. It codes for CASSRTGVNTEAFF.

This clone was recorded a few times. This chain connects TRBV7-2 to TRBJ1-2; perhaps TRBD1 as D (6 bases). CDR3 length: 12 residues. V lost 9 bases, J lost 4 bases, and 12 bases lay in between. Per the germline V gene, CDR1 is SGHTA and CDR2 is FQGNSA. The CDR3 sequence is CASQGPGYGYTF. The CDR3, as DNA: TGTGCCAGTCAGGGGCCCGGCTATGGCTACACCTTC. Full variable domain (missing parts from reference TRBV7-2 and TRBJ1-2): GAGVSQSPSNKVTEKGKDVELRCDPISGHTALYWYRQSLGQGLEFLIYFQGNSAPDKSGLPSDRFSAERTGGSVSTLTIQRTQQEDSAVYLCASQGPGYGYTFGSGTRLTVV.

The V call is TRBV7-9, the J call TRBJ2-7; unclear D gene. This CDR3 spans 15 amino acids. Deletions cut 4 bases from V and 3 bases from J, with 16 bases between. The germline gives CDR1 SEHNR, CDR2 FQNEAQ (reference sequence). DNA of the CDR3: TGTGCCAGCAGCTACCCCCCCGGGTACCTCTACGAGCAGTACTTC. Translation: CASSYPPGYLYEQYF.

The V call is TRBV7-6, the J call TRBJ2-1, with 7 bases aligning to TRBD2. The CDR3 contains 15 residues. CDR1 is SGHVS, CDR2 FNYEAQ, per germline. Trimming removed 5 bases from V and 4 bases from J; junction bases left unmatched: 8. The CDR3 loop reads CASSPPRERYNEQFF. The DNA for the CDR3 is TGTGCCAGCAGCCCCCCGCGGGAGAGGTACAATGAGCAGTTCTTC.

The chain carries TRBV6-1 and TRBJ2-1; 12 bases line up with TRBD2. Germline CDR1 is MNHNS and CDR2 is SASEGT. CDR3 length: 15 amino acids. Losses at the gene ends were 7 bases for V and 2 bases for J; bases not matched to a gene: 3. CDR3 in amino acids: CASNLAGGAYNEQFF. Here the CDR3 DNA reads TGTGCCAGCAACCTAGCGGGGGGGGCCTACAATGAGCAGTTCTTC.

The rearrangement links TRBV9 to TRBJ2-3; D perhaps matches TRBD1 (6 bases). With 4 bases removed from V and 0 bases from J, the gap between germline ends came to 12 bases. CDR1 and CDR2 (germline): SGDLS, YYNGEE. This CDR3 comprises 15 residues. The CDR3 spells CASSSPRGSTDTQYF. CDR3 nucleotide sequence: TGTGCCAGCAGCTCCCCGAGGGGGAGCACAGATACGCAGTATTTT.

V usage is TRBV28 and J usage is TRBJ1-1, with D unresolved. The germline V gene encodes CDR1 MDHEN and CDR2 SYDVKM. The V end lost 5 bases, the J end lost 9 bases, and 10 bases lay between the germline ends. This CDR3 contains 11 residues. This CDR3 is CASSLGSQAFF. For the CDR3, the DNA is TGTGCCAGCAGTCTTGGTAGCCAAGCTTTCTTT. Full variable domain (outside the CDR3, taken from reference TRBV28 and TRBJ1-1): DVKVTQSSRYLVKRTGEKVFLECVQDMDHENMFWYRQDPGLGLRLIYFSYDVKMKEKGDIPEGYSVSREKKERFSLILESASTNQTSMYLCASSLGSQAFFGQGTRLTVV.

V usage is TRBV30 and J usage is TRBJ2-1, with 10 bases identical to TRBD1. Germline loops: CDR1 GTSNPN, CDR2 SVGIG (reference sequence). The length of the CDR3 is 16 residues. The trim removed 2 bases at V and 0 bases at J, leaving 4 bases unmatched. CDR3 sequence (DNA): TGTGCCTGGAGTCCCGGACAGGGGGTCTCCTACAATGAGCAGTTCTTC. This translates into CAWSPGQGVSYNEQFF.